The source of this T cell receptor beta chain is a study of T-cell memory formation after mild COVID-19 (dated by TCRdb to the early 2020s). In the study overall: TCR sequence clusters from the two donors were found to be largely donor specific. Longitudinal TCRalpha and TCRbeta repertoire sequencing tracked T-cell clones expanding and contracting after mild COVID-19 in two donors. The cohort comprised two young, previously healthy adult volunteers, one female and one male.

Instrument on record: Illumina NovaSeq 6000. cDNA libraries for TCRalpha and TCRbeta were prepared by 5'RACE using constant-segment primers, with sample barcodes and unique molecular identifiers added. RNA was extracted from every sample with Trizol reagent. The libraries were amplified in two PCR steps, and the second step added a second sample barcode and Illumina TruSeq adapters. Libraries were sequenced on an Illumina NovaSeq with 2 x 150 bp paired-end reads. The paper's data handling went like this. Demultiplexing of reads and collapsing into UMI-guided consensus sequences were performed with migec v1.2.7. With mixcr v2.1.11, UMI consensuses were aligned to TRA and TRB V and J templates and assembled into clonotypes. Expanded or contracted clonotypes were those called significant by both edgeR and NoisET, with noise models trained on biological replicates. For edgeR calls, the thresholds were a false discovery rate-adjusted p below 0.01 and a log2 fold-change of 1. As an exploratory analysis of dynamics, max-normalized trajectories of the 1000 most abundant clonotypes were examined with PCA combined with hierarchical clustering. Separately sequenced CD4+ and CD8+ repertoires were used to assign the CD4 or CD8 phenotype of responding clones. TCRdb applied fastp at Q25 and MiXCR to the public reads, then kept only in-frame beta chains. Records with the same CDR3 protein are collapsed into one entry carrying the most frequent genes and DNA. TCRdb, not the original authors, processed these V and J calls. This sample has around 340,000 distinct CDR3 sequences in its table, and roughly 13% of those were observed once. Of the sample, 22% falls within the top ten clones.

What the research found in general, with its limitations: Contracting CD4+ clones turned up mainly in the CM and EM memory subsets, whereas EMRA was where CD8+ clones were enriched. The second-wave clones that peaked on day 37 were not confirmed to be SARS-CoV-2 specific. Some responding clones were detected in pre-infection memory, suggesting pre-existing cross-reactive memory T cells joined the SARS-CoV-2 response. Balanced CD4/CD8 phenotypes were observed for clones contracting from day 15 to 85, whereas a bias towards CD4+ was observed for a second wave of clones expanding from day 15 to 37. Only a couple of mild cases were covered by the study, and larger cohorts that include severe cases with pre-infection samples were considered necessary.

Comment on this clonotype: It has no known antigen specificity. One end of the junction varies from germline; a read error may be responsible.

Spanning cysteine to phenylalanine, the CDR3 consists of 12 amino acids. Only CDR3 DNA is held: 36 bases, read in frame from base 1. The germline V gene (reference sequence) gives CDR1 as DFQATT and CDR2 as SNEGSKA. Ficoll-Paque density gradient centrifugation was used to isolate PBMCs. The receptor was derived from a man aged 18 to 30 who had mild COVID-19 (a few samples of this study predate the infection). The sample titles of this study are shuffled in the database, so cell type and time point are left out; the donor was told from shared clones. The sequence links TRBV20-1 to TRBJ1-1, with TRBD1 tentatively as D gene (6 bases match). Sequenced sample: PBMCs or a T cell subset sorted from them (not recorded which). The sequence in DNA is TGCAGTGCCAGAGGGGGGTCCGCTGAAGCTTTCTTT. Translated, it gives CSARGGSAEAFF.